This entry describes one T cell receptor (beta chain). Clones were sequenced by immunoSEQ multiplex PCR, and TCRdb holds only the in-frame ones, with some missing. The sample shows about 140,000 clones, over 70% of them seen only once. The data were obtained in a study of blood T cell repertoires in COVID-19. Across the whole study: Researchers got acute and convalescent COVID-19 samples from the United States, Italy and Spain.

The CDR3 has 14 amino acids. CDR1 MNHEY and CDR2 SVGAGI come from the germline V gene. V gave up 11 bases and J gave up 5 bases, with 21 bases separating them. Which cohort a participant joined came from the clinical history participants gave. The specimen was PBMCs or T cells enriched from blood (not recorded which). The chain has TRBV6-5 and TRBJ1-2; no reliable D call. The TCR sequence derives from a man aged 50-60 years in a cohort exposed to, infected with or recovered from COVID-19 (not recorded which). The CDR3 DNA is TGTGCCGCCGAACAGCCTGGTGATCGTTATGGCTACACCTTC. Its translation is CAAEQPGDRYGYTF.